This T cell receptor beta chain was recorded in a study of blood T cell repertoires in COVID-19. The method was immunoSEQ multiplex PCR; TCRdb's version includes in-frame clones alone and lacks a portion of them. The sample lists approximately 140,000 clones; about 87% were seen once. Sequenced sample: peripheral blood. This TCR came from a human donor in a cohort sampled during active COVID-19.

CDR3 sequence reads: CASKSPTVHDQPQHF. The CDR3 DNA follows: TGTGCCAGTAAGAGCCCGACAGTACATGATCAGCCCCAGCATTTT. This chain links TRBV19 with TRBJ1-5, with D tentatively TRBD1 (5 bases). Trimming stripped 7 bases from V and 5 bases from J, with 18 bases between. CDR3 length: 15 amino acids. Germline CDR1 reads LNHDA; CDR2 reads SQIVND (reference sequence).